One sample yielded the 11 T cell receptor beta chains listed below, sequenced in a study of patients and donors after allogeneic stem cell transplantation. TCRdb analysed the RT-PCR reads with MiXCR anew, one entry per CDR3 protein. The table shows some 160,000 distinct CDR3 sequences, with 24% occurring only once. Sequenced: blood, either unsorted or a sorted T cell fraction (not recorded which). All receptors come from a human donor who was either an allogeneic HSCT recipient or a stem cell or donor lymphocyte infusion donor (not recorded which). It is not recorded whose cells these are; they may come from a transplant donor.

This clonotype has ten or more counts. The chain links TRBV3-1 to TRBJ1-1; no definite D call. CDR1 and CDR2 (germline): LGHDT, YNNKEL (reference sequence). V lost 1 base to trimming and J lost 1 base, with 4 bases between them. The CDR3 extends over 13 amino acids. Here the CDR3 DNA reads TGTGCCAGCAGCCAAGCTGCGAACACTGAAGCTTTCTTT. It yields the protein CASSQAANTEAFF.

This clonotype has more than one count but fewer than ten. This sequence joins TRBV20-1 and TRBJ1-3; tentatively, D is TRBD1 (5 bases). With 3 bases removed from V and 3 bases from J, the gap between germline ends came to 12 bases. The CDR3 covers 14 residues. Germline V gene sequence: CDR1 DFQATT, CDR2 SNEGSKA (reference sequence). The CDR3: CSASPGASGNTIYF. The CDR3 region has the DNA TGCAGTGCTAGTCCCGGGGCAAGTGGAAACACCATATATTTT.

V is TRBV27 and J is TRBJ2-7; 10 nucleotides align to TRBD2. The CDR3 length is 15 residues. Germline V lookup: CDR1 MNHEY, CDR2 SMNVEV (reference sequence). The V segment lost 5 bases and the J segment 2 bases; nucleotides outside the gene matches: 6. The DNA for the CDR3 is TGTGCCAGCAGTCCGGTAGCGGGGGGAACCTACGAGCAGTACTTC. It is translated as CASSPVAGGTYEQYF.

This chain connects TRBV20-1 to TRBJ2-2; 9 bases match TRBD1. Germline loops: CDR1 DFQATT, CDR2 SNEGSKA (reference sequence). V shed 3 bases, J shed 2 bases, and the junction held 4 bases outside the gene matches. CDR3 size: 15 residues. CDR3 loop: CSASYRGRNTGELFF. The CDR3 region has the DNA TGCAGTGCTAGTTACAGGGGGCGCAACACCGGGGAGCTGTTTTTT.

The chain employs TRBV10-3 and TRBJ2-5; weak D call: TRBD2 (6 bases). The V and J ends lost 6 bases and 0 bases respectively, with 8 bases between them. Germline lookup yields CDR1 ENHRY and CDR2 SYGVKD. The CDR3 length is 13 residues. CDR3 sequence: CAISGGYQETQYF. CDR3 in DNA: TGTGCCATCAGCGGGGGTTACCAAGAGACCCAGTACTTC.

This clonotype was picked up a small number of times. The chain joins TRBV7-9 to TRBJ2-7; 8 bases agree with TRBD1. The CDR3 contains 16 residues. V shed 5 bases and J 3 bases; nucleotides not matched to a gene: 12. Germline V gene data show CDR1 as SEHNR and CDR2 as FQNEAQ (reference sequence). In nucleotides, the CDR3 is TGTGCCAGCAGCCCTACGCGGGACAGGTTTTTCTACGAGCAGTACTTC. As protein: CASSPTRDRFFYEQYF.

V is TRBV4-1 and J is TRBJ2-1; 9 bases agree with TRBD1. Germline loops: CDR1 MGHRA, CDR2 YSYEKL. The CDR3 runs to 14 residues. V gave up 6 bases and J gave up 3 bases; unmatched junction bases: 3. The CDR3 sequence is CASRGQGFYNEQFF. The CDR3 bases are TGCGCCAGCAGGGGACAGGGATTCTACAATGAGCAGTTCTTC.

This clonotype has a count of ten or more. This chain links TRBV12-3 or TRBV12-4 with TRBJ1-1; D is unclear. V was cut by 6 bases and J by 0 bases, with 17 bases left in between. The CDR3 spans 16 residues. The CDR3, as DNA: TGTGCCAGCAGCCGTCAGGACCGCTACGTGAACACTGAAGCTTTCTTT. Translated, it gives CASSRQDRYVNTEAFF.

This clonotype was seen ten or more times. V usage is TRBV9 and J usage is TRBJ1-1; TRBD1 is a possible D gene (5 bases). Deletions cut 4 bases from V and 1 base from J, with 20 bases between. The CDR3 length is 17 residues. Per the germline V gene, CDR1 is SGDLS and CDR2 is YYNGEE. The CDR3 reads CASSSQAASGQNTEAFF. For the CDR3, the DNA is TGTGCCAGCAGCTCTCAGGCGGCTAGTGGACAGAACACTGAAGCTTTCTTT.

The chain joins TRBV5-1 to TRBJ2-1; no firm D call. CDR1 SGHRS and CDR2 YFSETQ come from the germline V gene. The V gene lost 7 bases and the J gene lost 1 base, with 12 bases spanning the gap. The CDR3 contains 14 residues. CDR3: CASRRERSYNEQFF. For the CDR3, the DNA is TGCGCCAGCCGACGAGAAAGGTCCTACAATGAGCAGTTCTTC.

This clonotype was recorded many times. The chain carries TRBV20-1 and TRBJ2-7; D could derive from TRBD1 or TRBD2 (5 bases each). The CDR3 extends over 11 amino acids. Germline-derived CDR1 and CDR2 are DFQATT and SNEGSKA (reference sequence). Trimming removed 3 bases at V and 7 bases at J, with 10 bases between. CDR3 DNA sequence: TGCAGTGCTAGGACAGAGGGTGAGCAGTACTTC. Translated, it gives CSARTEGEQYF.